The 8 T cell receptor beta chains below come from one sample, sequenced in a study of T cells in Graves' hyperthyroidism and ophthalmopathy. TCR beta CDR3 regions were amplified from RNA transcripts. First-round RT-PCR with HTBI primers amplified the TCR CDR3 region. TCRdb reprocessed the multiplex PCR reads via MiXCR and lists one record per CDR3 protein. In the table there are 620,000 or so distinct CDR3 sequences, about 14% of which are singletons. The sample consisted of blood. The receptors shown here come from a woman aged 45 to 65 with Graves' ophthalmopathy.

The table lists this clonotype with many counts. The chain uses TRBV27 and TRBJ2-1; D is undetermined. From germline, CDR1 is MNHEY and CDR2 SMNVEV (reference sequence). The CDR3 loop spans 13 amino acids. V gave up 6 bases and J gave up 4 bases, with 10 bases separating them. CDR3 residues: CASSLRQYNEQFF. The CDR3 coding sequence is TGTGCCAGCAGCTTACGTCAGTACAATGAGCAGTTCTTC.

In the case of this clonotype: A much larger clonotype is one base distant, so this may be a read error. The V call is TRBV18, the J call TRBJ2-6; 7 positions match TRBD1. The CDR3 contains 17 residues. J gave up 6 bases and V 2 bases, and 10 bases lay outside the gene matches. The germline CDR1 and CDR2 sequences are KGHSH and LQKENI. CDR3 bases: TGTGCCAGCTCACCAGTGACAGGGAAAGGTGAGGCCAACGTCCTGACTTTC. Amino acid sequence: CASSPVTGKGEANVLTF.

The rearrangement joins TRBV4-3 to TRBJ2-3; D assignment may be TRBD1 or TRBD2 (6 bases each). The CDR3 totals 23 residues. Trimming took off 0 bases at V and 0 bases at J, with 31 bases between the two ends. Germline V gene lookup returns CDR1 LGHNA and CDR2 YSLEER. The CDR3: CASSQEDPPGPGEVWSSTDTQYF. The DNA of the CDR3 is TGCGCCAGCAGCCAAGAGGATCCACCGGGACCAGGGGAGGTTTGGTCTAGCACAGATACGCAGTATTTT.

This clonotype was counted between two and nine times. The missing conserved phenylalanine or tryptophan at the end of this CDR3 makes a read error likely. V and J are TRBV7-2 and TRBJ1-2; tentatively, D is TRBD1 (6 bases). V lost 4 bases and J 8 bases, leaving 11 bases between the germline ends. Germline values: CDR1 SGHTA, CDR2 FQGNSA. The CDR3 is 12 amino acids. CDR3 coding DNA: TGTGCCAGCAGCTCCAGGACAGTCGGCTACACCCTC. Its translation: CASSSRTVGYTL.

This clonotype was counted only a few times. The CDR3 loop is CASGRGTTEAFF. For the CDR3, the DNA is TGTGCCAGCGGGCGAGGGACGACTGAAGCTTTCTTT. J is TRBJ1-1 and V is TRBV6-1; D is perhaps TRBD1 (5 bases). From germline, CDR1 is MNHNS and CDR2 SASEGT. Between the trimmed V and J ends, which lost 8 bases and 5 bases, there was a span of 12 bases. The CDR3 extends over 12 amino acids.

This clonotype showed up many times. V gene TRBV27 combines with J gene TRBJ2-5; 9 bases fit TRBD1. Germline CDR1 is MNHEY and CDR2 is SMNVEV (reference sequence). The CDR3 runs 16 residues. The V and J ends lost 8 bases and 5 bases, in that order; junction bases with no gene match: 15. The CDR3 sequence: CASGPYGTGIVETQYF. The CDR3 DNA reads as TGTGCCAGCGGTCCCTACGGGACAGGGATTGTGGAGACCCAGTACTTC.

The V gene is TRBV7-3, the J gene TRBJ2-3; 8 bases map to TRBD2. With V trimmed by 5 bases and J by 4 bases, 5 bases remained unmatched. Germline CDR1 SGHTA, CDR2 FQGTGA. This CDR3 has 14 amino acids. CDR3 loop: CASSAGGDPDTQYF. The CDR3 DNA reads TGTGCCAGCAGCGCCGGGGGGGATCCAGATACGCAGTATTTT.

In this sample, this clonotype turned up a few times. CDR3 sequence (DNA): TGCAGTGCTAGTTCTGCGGGATTACAAGAGACCCAGTACTTC. Its translation: CSASSAGLQETQYF. The V call is TRBV20-1, the J call TRBJ2-5; perhaps TRBD2 as D (6 bases). V lost 3 bases, J lost 2 bases, and 13 bases lay in between. The germline V gene has CDR1 DFQATT and CDR2 SNEGSKA (reference sequence). CDR3 length: 14 residues.